The 10 T cell receptor beta chains below come from one sample, sequenced in a study of CD8 T cells in ankylosing spondylitis. TCRdb re-derived calls from the 5' RACE reads in MiXCR, one entry per CDR3 protein. The sample contains 150,000 to 200,000 distinct CDR3 sequences, about a third of which appear only once. Specimen: synovial fluid, either unsorted or a sorted T cell fraction (not recorded which). These receptors came from a male donor with ankylosing spondylitis.

The gene calls are TRBV20-1 and TRBJ1-2; tentatively, D is TRBD1 (6 bases). V was shortened by 0 bases and J by 4 bases, with 21 bases between the two germline ends. From germline, CDR1 is DFQATT and CDR2 SNEGSKA (reference sequence). The CDR3 is 17 residues long. The DNA for the CDR3 is TGCAGTGCTAGAGATGACGGACAGCCGTCATTAATCTATGGCTACACCTTC. Amino acids: CSARDDGQPSLIYGYTF.

This clonotype was seen a handful of times. V and J are TRBV10-3 and TRBJ2-1; 8 bases are shared with TRBD2. V lost 1 base and J lost 9; bases outside the gene matches: 8. In germline, CDR1 is ENHRY, CDR2 SYGVKD. This CDR3 comprises 15 residues. CDR3 DNA sequence: TGTGCCATCAGTGAGTACACTAGCGGTTCGCGTGAGCAGTTCTTC. Translated: CAISEYTSGSREQFF.

V gene TRBV5-1 combines with J gene TRBJ1-6; no definite D call. The ends were cut back, 4 bases at V and 7 bases at J, with 12 bases in the middle. Germline CDR1 is SGHRS and CDR2 is YFSETQ. The CDR3 is 14 amino acids. CDR3 amino acids: CASSPGEGNSPLHF. The DNA of the CDR3 is TGCGCCAGCAGCCCCGGGGAGGGCAATTCACCCCTCCACTTT.

This clonotype was detected only a few times. V and J are TRBV5-6 and TRBJ2-3, with TRBD2 identical over 12 bases. The CDR3 loop spans 14 amino acids. With V trimmed by 7 bases and J by 4 bases, 4 bases remained unmatched. Per the germline V gene, CDR1 is SGHDT and CDR2 is YYEEEE. CDR3 residues: CASLTSGGADTQYF. The CDR3 bases are TGTGCCAGCCTGACTAGCGGGGGTGCAGATACGCAGTATTTT. The full variable domain, with the rest looked up from reference TRBV5-6 and TRBJ2-3, is DAGVTQSPTHLIKTRGQQVTLRCSPKSGHDTVSWYQQALGQGPQFIFQYYEEEERQRGNFPDRFSGHQFPNYSSELNVNALLLGDSALYLCASLTSGGADTQYFGPGTRLTVL.

The chain links TRBV10-3 to TRBJ2-1; 7 bases agree with TRBD2. This CDR3 comprises 16 residues. Germline loops: CDR1 ENHRY, CDR2 SYGVKD. The junction had 17 bases not matched to a gene; V was cut back by 11 bases and J by 4 bases. The CDR3 here is CAAMGTSVSLYNEQFF. The CDR3 region has the DNA TGTGCCGCCATGGGAACTAGCGTTAGCCTGTACAATGAGCAGTTCTTC.

V and J are TRBV29-1 and TRBJ1-1, with TRBD1 matching over 7 bases. Germline V gene data show CDR1 as SQVTM and CDR2 as ANQGSEA. The length of the CDR3 is 13 residues. V lost 7 bases and J lost 5; bases outside the gene matches: 10. CDR3 region: CSAGQGVATEAFF. The CDR3 DNA is TGCAGCGCTGGGCAGGGGGTAGCTACTGAAGCTTTCTTT.

This clonotype came up a few times. The chain recombines TRBV10-3 with TRBJ1-5; D is unresolved. V lost 2 bases to trimming and J lost 4 bases, with 9 bases between them. Looked up from germline, CDR1 is ENHRY and CDR2 is SYGVKD. The CDR3 has 14 amino acids. CDR3 sequence reads: CAISEVGGNQPQHF. In DNA, the CDR3 is TGTGCCATCAGTGAGGTTGGAGGTAATCAGCCCCAGCATTTT.

This rearrangement joins TRBV12-3 or TRBV12-4 to TRBJ1-5; 7 bases are shared with TRBD1. The CDR3 length is 13 residues. The J segment lost 9 bases and the V segment lost 6 bases, leaving 8 bases of the junction unmatched. The CDR3, as DNA: TGTGCCAGCAGCAGGGGGTACCAAGGGCCCCAGCATTTT. Encoded protein: CASSRGYQGPQHF.

This clonotype was counted a few times. This rearrangement joins TRBV5-1 to TRBJ2-2; D gene uncertain. The CDR3 consists of 14 residues. V shed 4 bases and J shed 2 bases, with 9 bases lying between them. Germline CDR1 SGHRS, CDR2 YFSETQ. This CDR3 reads CASSEQLNTGELFF. The CDR3 DNA reads TGCGCCAGCAGCGAACAGTTAAACACCGGGGAGCTGTTTTTT.

This clonotype was counted a few times. This chain links TRBV20-1 with TRBJ1-1; D is possibly TRBD1 (6 bases). CDR3 length equals 17 residues. V dropped 6 bases and J dropped 0 bases, with 23 bases sitting between them. Germline lookup yields CDR1 DFQATT and CDR2 SNEGSKA (reference sequence). CDR3 in DNA: TGCAGTGCGATCGAAATCAAGAACAGGGCCCTGAACACTGAAGCTTTCTTT. Its protein product is CSAIEIKNRALNTEAFF.